The 12 T cell receptor beta chains in this list originate from one sample, sequenced in a study of blood T cell repertoires in COVID-19. Only in-frame clones appear in the TCRdb table, and some are missing; sequencing was by immunoSEQ multiplex PCR. The data hold around 67,000 clones, with about 81% observed a single time. Material for sequencing was peripheral blood. These TCRs come from a human donor in a cohort sampled during active COVID-19.

The chain carries TRBV15 and TRBJ2-2; D perhaps matches TRBD2 (5 bases). CDR3 size: 18 residues. Trimming left V 0 bases short and J 0 bases short, with 14 bases between. Germline V CDR1 and CDR2: LNHNV, YYDKDF (reference sequence). This CDR3 reads CATSRDEVREPNTGELFF. As DNA, the CDR3 is TGTGCCACCAGCAGAGATGAGGTGAGGGAACCGAACACCGGGGAGCTGTTTTTT.

This chain joins TRBV12-3 or TRBV12-4 and TRBJ2-7; TRBD1 matches at 7 bases. The junction had 5 bases not matched to a gene; V was cut back by 6 bases and J by 6 bases. The CDR3 has 12 amino acids. For the CDR3, the DNA is TGTGCCAGCAGCTTACGGGACAGCGAGCAGTACTTC. This codes for CASSLRDSEQYF.

The chain links TRBV18 to TRBJ1-4; 9 positions agree with TRBD1. Germline V lookup: CDR1 KGHSH, CDR2 LQKENI. J gave up 0 bases and V 5 bases, and 4 bases lay outside the gene matches. There are 16 residues in the CDR3. DNA of the CDR3: TGTGCCAGCTCATCAAGGACAGGGGCAACTAATGAAAAACTGTTTTTT. This gives the protein CASSSRTGATNEKLFF.

The CDR3 sequence: CAISPAGNEYEQYF. CDR3 DNA sequence: TGTGCCATCAGTCCCGCGGGGAATGAATACGAGCAGTACTTC. The V call is TRBV10-3, the J call TRBJ2-7; tentative D call: TRBD2 (6 bases). This CDR3 region has 14 residues. Trimming removed 5 bases at V and 4 bases at J, with 15 bases between. Germline V lookup: CDR1 ENHRY, CDR2 SYGVKD.

The chain links TRBV6-6 to TRBJ2-3; TRBD1 is a possible D gene (7 bases). The length of the CDR3 is 15 residues. The ends were cut back, 7 bases at V and 2 bases at J, with 16 bases in the middle. Germline V gene lookup returns CDR1 MNHNY and CDR2 SVGAGI (reference sequence). The CDR3 is CASTPQGRNTDTQYF. The CDR3 nucleotides are TGTGCCAGCACCCCACAGGGGAGGAACACAGATACGCAGTATTTT.

This clone came up once. The chain joins TRBV7-9 to TRBJ1-6, with D perhaps TRBD1 (6 bases). Germline V gene lookup returns CDR1 SEHNR and CDR2 FQNEAQ (reference sequence). The CDR3 consists of 14 residues. The V end was cut by 6 bases, the J end by 6 bases, with 12 bases between. The DNA for the CDR3 is TGTGCCAGCAGGGGAGGGGGTACTAATTCACCCCTCCACTTT. This encodes CASRGGGTNSPLHF.

The CDR3 DNA follows: TGTGCCAGCAGTGTCCAGGGGATTCCACTCTATGGCTACACCTTC. It specifies CASSVQGIPLYGYTF. V usage is TRBV28 and J usage is TRBJ1-2, with D maybe TRBD1 (6 bases). Germline values: CDR1 MDHEN, CDR2 SYDVKM. The V and J ends lost 5 bases and 4 bases respectively, with 17 bases between them. CDR3 length: 15 amino acids.

V is TRBV27 and J is TRBJ2-7; D may be TRBD2 (7 bases). Germline CDR1 reads MNHEY; CDR2 reads SMNVEV (reference sequence). V shed 6 bases and J shed 6 bases, with 18 bases lying between them. This CDR3 is built from 14 residues. The chain's CDR3 is CASRWGGRRGEQYF. Written as DNA, the CDR3 is TGTGCCAGCAGGTGGGGGGGGCGCAGGGGCGAGCAGTACTTC.

V is TRBV10-2 and J is TRBJ2-1; D may be TRBD1 (5 bases). Per the germline V gene, CDR1 is WSHSY and CDR2 is SAAADI. Trimming left V 10 bases short and J 7 bases short, with 20 bases between. The CDR3 sequence is 14 residues long. CDR3: CATRDPGRANEQFF. CDR3 nucleotide sequence: TGCGCCACCAGAGACCCGGGCAGGGCTAATGAGCAGTTCTTC.

The genes are TRBV6-5 and TRBJ2-2; 7 bases line up with TRBD1. CDR3 length equals 15 residues. The V and J ends lost 5 bases and 0 bases, in that order; junction bases with no gene match: 3. CDR1 is MNHEY and CDR2 is SVGAGI in the germline V gene. CDR3 region: CASSRDSPNTGELFF. The DNA of the CDR3 is TGTGCCAGCAGTCGGGACAGTCCGAACACCGGGGAGCTGTTTTTT.

The chain has TRBV6-5 and TRBJ2-3, with 8 bases matching TRBD1. V gave up 6 bases and J gave up 3 bases; unmatched junction bases: 8. Germline loops: CDR1 MNHEY, CDR2 SVGAGI. The CDR3 contains 15 residues. This chain's CDR3 is CASSGQGDRTDTQYF. As DNA, the CDR3 is TGTGCCAGCAGCGGACAGGGAGATCGGACAGATACGCAGTATTTT.

The J gene is TRBJ2-7, the V gene TRBV13; TRBD2 might be the D (7 bases). The CDR3 is 15 residues long. The germline V and J ends were trimmed by 5 bases and 2 bases, with 16 bases remaining between them. Germline assignment: CDR1 PRHDT and CDR2 FYEKMQ (reference sequence). CDR3 coding DNA: TGTGCCAGCAGCCCTATGGGGGCGGGAGCCTACGAGCAGTACTTC. Amino acid sequence: CASSPMGAGAYEQYF.